These T cell receptor beta chains were read from a single sample in a study of metastatic and nonmetastatic thyroid tumors. TCRdb reprocessed the PCR reads using MiXCR. Of roughly 13,000 clones listed, roughly 27% are singletons. The specimen was tumor tissue. These receptor sequences come from a female donor with papillary thyroid cancer or a benign thyroid nodule (not recorded which). Some clones in this sample may be carry-over from other donors' samples. Both conserved end residues are part of each CDR3. D genes are given only for firm matches. The size entry is marked missing in some rows and otherwise reads once, few, many or a size class.

few TRBJ2-4 NA TRBV6-4 CASSERVSCDVNIQYF TGTGCCAGCAGTGAAAGAGTTTCTTGCGATGTAAACATTCAGTACTTC
medium-sized TRBJ2-7 NA TRBV2 CASSLTPGDQGRQYF TGTGCCAGCAGCCTTACGCCCGGGGACCAGGGTAGGCAGTACTTC
medium-sized TRBJ2-2 TRBD2 TRBV6-1 CASSPRGGGTGELFF TGTGCCAGCTCCCCTCGGGGGGGGGGGACGGGGGAGCTGTTTTTT
medium-sized TRBJ2-7 NA TRBV6-5 CASSYSSGGYEQYF TGTGCCAGCAGTTATAGTAGCGGAGGCTACGAGCAGTACTTC
NA TRBJ2-7 NA TRBV2 CASHHTADSYEQYF TGTGCCAGCCATCACACAGCCGACTCATACGAGCAGTACTTC
medium-sized TRBJ1-5 TRBD1 TRBV6-1 CASSLGQGYNQPQHF TGTGCCAGCAGTCTGGGACAGGGGTACAATCAGCCCCAGCATTTT
medium-sized TRBJ2-5 TRBD1 TRBV28 CASSSDRATDF TGTGCCAGCAGTTCCGACAGGGCGACTGACTTC
NA TRBJ2-3 NA TRBV29-1 CSVGAVAGDTQYF TGCAGCGTTGGGGCCGTAGCAGGGGATACTCAGTATTTT
NA TRBJ2-2 TRBD1 TRBV10-3 CASNNHRGRPGELFF TGTGCCAGCAATAATCACAGGGGGCGCCCCGGGGAGCTGTTTTTT
once TRBJ2-7 NA TRBV3-1 CASSLVGYEQYF TGTGCCAGCAGCTTAGTAGGTTACGAGCAGTACTTC
NA TRBJ1-5 TRBD1 TRBV18 CASSPNRGHQPQHF TGTGCCAGCTCACCGAACAGGGGTCATCAGCCCCAGCATTTT
many TRBJ2-5 TRBD2 TRBV5-4 CASRSQRGQETQYF TGTGCCAGCAGATCCCAGCGGGGCCAAGAGACCCAGTACTTC
NA TRBJ1-1 TRBD1 TRBV20-1 CSATGQGVGTEAFF TGCAGTGCTACCGGACAGGGAGTGGGCACTGAAGCTTTCTTT
many TRBJ2-3 NA TRBV20-1 CSASPDLSTDTQYF TGCAGTGCCTCCCCGGACCTTAGCACAGATACGCAGTATTTT
medium-sized TRBJ1-1 NA TRBV28 CASTFMLRSVAEAFF TGTGCCAGCACCTTTATGCTCCGGAGCGTAGCTGAAGCTTTCTTT
medium-sized TRBJ2-7 TRBD1 TRBV11-3 CASSYRTGQAYEQYF TGTGCCAGCAGCTACCGGACAGGGCAAGCCTACGAGCAGTACTTC
many TRBJ1-3 NA TRBV18 CASSPRGGNTIYF TGTGCCAGCTCACCTCGGGGTGGAAACACCATATATTTT
medium-sized TRBJ1-3 NA TRBV28 CASSSPSVSGDNSGNTIYF TGTGCCAGCAGTTCTCCTTCGGTATCGGGGGACAACTCTGGAAACACCATATATTTT
NA TRBJ2-7 NA TRBV28 CASSLVGVGDEQYF TGTGCCAGCAGTTTAGTGGGGGTAGGCGACGAGCAGTACTTC
NA TRBJ2-7 NA TRBV20-1 CSAKTDREVEQYF TGCAGTGCGAAGACCGACAGGGAGGTCGAGCAGTACTTC
medium-sized TRBJ1-2 NA TRBV12-3/TRBV12-4 CASSLGQNYGYTF TGTGCCAGCAGTTTAGGGCAGAACTATGGCTACACCTTC
medium-sized TRBJ2-7 TRBD1 TRBV11-2 CASSSPGQGYEQYF TGTGCCAGCAGCTCTCCCGGACAGGGCTACGAGCAGTACTTC
large TRBJ2-7 NA TRBV27 CASSSVDSYEQYF TGTGCCAGCAGTTCCGTGGACAGCTACGAGCAGTACTTC
few TRBJ2-7 TRBD1 TRBV27 CASSLRAGGSYEQYF TGTGCCAGCAGTTTACGGGCAGGGGGCTCCTACGAGCAGTACTTC
few TRBJ2-6 NA TRBV20-1 CSARDWGQSSGANVLTF TGCAGTGCTAGAGATTGGGGCCAGAGCTCTGGGGCCAACGTCCTGACTTTC
NA TRBJ1-2 TRBD1 TRBV6-2/TRBV6-3 CASSVETGTNYGYTF TGTGCCAGCAGTGTGGAGACAGGGACCAACTATGGCTACACCTTC
medium-sized TRBJ2-3 NA TRBV7-9 CASSLGPPGSGVQGF TGTGCCAGCAGCTTAGGCCCCCCGGGAAGCGGGGTACAGGGGTTT
NA TRBJ2-3 NA TRBV20-1 CSATGIATDTQYF TGCAGTGCTACCGGTATCGCCACAGATACTCAGTATTTT
many TRBJ1-2 NA TRBV20-1 CSAPRGIEYGYTF TGCAGTGCTCCTCGGGGGATAGAGTATGGCTACACCTTC
NA TRBJ2-7 TRBD2 TRBV20-1 CSAKGLAGTYEQYF TGCAGTGCTAAAGGACTAGCGGGGACCTACGAGCAGTACTTC
many TRBJ2-7 TRBD2 TRBV5-1 CASSDTSGSGEQYF TGCGCCAGCTCTGATACTAGCGGGAGTGGCGAGCAGTACTTC
NA TRBJ2-2 NA TRBV5-1 CASSLALGTTVELFF TGCGCCAGCAGCTTGGCCTTGGGCACCACCGTGGAGCTGTTTTTT
NA TRBJ2-1 NA TRBV12-3/TRBV12-4 CASSRDSTPFSYNEQFF TGTGCCAGCAGTAGGGACTCGACTCCGTTCTCTTACAATGAGCAGTTCTTC
NA TRBJ2-7 NA TRBV30 CAWTTRFYEQYF TGTGCCTGGACCACCAGGTTCTACGAGCAGTACTTC
few TRBJ2-7 TRBD1 TRBV12-3/TRBV12-4 CASTPGTGAYEQYF TGTGCCAGCACCCCGGGGACAGGGGCCTACGAGCAGTACTTC
few TRBJ2-2 NA TRBV19 CASSIGTWDTVELFF TGTGCCAGTAGTATCGGGACATGGGACACCGTGGAGCTGTTTTTT
medium-sized TRBJ1-2 TRBD1 TRBV20-1 CSATTGQLNYGYTF TGCAGTGCTACGACGGGACAGCTAAACTATGGCTACACCTTC
NA TRBJ2-7 NA TRBV7-9 CASSLESLARNEQYF TGTGCCAGCAGCTTAGAATCCCTAGCGAGGAACGAGCAGTACTTC
NA TRBJ2-6 NA TRBV10-3 CAISDPGQTSGANVLAF TGTGCCATCAGTGATCCGGGACAAACTTCTGGGGCCAACGTCTTGGCTTTC
NA TRBJ2-1 NA TRBV28 CASSQINEQFF TGTGCCAGCAGCCAGATCAATGAGCAGTTCTTC
medium-sized TRBJ2-5 NA TRBV12-3/TRBV12-4 CASSFRAEETQYF TGTGCCAGCAGTTTTCGGGCGGAAGAGACCCAGTACTTC
NA TRBJ1-2 TRBD1 TRBV11-1 CASTSGGVLANYGYTF TGTGCCAGCACTTCAGGGGGCGTATTAGCTAACTATGGCTACACCTTC
many TRBJ2-5 TRBD1 TRBV29-1 CSVRDRGLGETQYF TGCAGCGTTCGGGACAGGGGGCTTGGGGAGACCCAGTACTTC